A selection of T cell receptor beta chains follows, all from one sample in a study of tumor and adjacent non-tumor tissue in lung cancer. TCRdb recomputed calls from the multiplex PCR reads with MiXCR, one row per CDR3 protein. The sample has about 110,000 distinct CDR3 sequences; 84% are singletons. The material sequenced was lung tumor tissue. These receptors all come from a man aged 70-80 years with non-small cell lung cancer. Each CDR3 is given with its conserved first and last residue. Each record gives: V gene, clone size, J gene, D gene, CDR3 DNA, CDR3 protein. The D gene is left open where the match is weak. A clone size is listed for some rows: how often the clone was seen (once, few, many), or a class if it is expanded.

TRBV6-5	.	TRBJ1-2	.	TGTGTCAGCATTGCTACAGGGATGGGCGCTTATGACTACACCTTC	CVSIATGMGAYDYTF
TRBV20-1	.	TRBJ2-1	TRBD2	TGCAGTGTCTCTCTGGGACTAGCGATCAATGAGCAGTTCTTC	CSVSLGLAINEQFF
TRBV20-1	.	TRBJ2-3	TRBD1	TGCAATGCTGGAGGACAGGGGCTCTCGCAGAAGCCTCAGTATTTT	CNAGGQGLSQKPQYF
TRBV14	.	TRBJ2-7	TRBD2	TGTGCCAGCAGCCCGACTAGCGGAAACTACTACGAGCAGTACTTC	CASSPTSGNYYEQYF
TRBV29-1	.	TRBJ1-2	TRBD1	TGCGGCTTATCCGGGACAGGGAACTATGGCTACACCTTC	CGLSGTGNYGYTF
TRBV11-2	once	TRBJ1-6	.	TGTGCCAGCAGTTTCCAAAGCTCCTATAATTCACGACTCCACTTT	CASSFQSSYNSRLHF
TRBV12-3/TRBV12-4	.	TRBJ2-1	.	TGTGCCAGCAGTCCAGACATCTACAATGAGCAGTTCTTC	CASSPDIYNEQFF
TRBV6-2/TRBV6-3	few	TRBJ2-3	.	TGTGCCAGCAGTTACCCTATGACAGTAGGCTACCAGGATACTCAGTATTTT	CASSYPMTVGYQDTQYF
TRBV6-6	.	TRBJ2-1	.	TGTGTCGGCACCAATGGCAGGGTTTTAAACAATGAGCAGTTCTTC	CVGTNGRVLNNEQFF
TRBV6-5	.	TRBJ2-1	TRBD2	TGTGCCGGCAGTGGGGGACTAGTGGGCGGCGAGCAGTTCTTC	CAGSGGLVGGEQFF
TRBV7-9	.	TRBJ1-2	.	TGTGCCAGCAGCTTAGTGGGGGTCGGAATTTTTGGCTACACCTTC	CASSLVGVGIFGYTF
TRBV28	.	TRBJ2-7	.	TGTGCCAGCAGTTTAAACGGAGATGGGGCGCGTGCATACGAGCAGTACTTC	CASSLNGDGARAYEQYF
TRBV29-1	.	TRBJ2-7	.	TGCAGCGTTGATGAAGGTTCCTACGAACAATACTTC	CSVDEGSYEQYF
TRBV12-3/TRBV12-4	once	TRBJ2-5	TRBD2	TGTGTCAGCAGCGGGCTAGCGGCAGTGATGGAGAGCCAGTACTTC	CVSSGLAAVMESQYF
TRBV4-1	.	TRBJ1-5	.	TGCGCCAGCAGCCCCCTTCCAGGCAGACTCTATAGCAATCAGCCTCAGCATTTT	CASSPLPGRLYSNQPQHF
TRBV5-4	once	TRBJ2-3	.	TGTGCTAGCGGCGGAGGGACTTTAAGCACAGATACGCAGTATTTT	CASGGGTLSTDTQYF
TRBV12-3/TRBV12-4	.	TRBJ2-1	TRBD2	TGTGCCAATAGAAAAACTAGCGGGGGGGCCATTAGCTCCTACAATGAGCAGTTCTTC	CANRKTSGGAISSYNEQFF
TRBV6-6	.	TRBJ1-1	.	TGTGTCAGCTCTGTCGGATCATTGAACACTGAAGCTTTCTTT	CVSSVGSLNTEAFF
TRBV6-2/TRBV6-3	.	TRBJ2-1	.	TGTGCCACCAACAGAGGCGGTTACAATCAGCAATTCTTC	CATNRGGYNQQFF
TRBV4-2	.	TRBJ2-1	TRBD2	TGTGCTATCAGCCAAGATGGACTAGCGGGAGGCAATGAGCAGTTCTTC	CAISQDGLAGGNEQFF
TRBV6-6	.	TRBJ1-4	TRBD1	TGTGCCAGCAGTCACACAGGGGAGCCGCTAAAACTGTTTTTT	CASSHTGEPLKLFF
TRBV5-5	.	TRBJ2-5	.	TGTACGAGCAGCTTGGTCAGTCCTGAGACCCAGTACTTC	CTSSLVSPETQYF
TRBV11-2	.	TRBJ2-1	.	TGTACCAGCAGCTTACGTGGGCGGGACTGGGCCTCCTACAATGAGCACTTCTTC	CTSSLRGRDWASYNEHFF
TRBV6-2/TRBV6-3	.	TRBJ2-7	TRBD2	TGTGCCAGCAGTTTTAGAGCGGGAGTCCCCTGCGAGCAATACTTC	CASSFRAGVPCEQYF
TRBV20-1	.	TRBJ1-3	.	TGCAGTGCTAGAGCTAGTAACTCTGGAAACACCATATATTTT	CSARASNSGNTIYF
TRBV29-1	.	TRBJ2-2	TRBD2	TGCAGCTCTGGCGTAGCGGGGGTCACCGGGGAGCTGTTTTTT	CSSGVAGVTGELFF
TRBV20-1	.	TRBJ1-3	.	TGCAGTGCTAAAGACGGGACATACGGAAAGACCATATATTTT	CSAKDGTYGKTIYF
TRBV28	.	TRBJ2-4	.	TGTGCCAGCAGTTCCTACCCTCTAGCCAAGAACATTCAGCACTTC	CASSSYPLAKNIQHF
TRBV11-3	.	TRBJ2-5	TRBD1	TGTGCCAGCAGCCAAGGACAGGGGGCATACGTAACCCATTACTTC	CASSQGQGAYVTHYF
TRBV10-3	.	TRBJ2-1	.	TGTGCCATCAGTGAGAAAGGCAGCTCCTACAATGAGAAGTCCTTC	CAISEKGSSYNEKSF
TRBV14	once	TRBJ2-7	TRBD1	TGTGCCAGCAGCACCGGACAGGTTTCCTACGAGCAGTACTTC	CASSTGQVSYEQYF
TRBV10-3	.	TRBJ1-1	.	TGTGCCATCAGTGCAAAGATAGGGAGTGACACTGACGCTTTCTTT	CAISAKIGSDTDAFF
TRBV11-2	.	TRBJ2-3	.	TGTGCCAGCATCCTAACCCCAGGGTCAAATATGCACTATTTT	CASILTPGSNMHYF
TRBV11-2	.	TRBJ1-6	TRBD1	TGTGCCAGCAGTAGGACAGGGGGGTATTCATCCCTCCACTTT	CASSRTGGYSSLHF
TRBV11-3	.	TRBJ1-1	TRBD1	TGTACCAGCAGCTTCCGGGACAGAGCCCTGATCACTGAAGCTTTCTTT	CTSSFRDRALITEAFF
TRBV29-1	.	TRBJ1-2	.	TGTAGCGCTAAGAGAGGGAAGGCTAACTATGGCTACACCTTC	CSAKRGKANYGYTF
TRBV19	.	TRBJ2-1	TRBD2	TGTGCCAGTACCTCCCTAGCGGGCGACAATGAGCAGTTCTTC	CASTSLAGDNEQFF
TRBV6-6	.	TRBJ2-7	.	TGTGCCATCAGTTGGGATAGGACATCCTACGAGCAGTACTTC	CAISWDRTSYEQYF
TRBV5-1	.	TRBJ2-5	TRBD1	TGCGCCAGTAGGTGGCGAACGGGACAGCTACAAGAGACCCAGTACTTC	CASRWRTGQLQETQYF
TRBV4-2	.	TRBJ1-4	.	TGTGCCAGCAACCAAGATCTGAGACCTAAGTTGGATGAAATACTGTTTTTT	CASNQDLRPKLDEILFF
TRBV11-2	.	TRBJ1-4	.	TGTGCCAGCAGTAGTAGTGGGACAAGTAATGAAAAATTGTTTTTT	CASSSSGTSNEKLFF
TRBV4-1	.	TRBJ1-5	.	TGCGCCAGCGCCAAGTATCTGACGGGGGGTAGCATTCAGCCCCAGCATTTT	CASAKYLTGGSIQPQHF
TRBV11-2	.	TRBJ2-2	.	TGTGCCAGCAGCCAGGATAGTCAGTCCGAGGAGCTGTTTTTT	CASSQDSQSEELFF